This TCR beta chain was retrieved from a study of blood T cell repertoires in COVID-19. Study context: From the United States, Italy and Spain came samples of acute and convalescent COVID-19. PBMCs, B-cell-depleted T cells, or T cells were the source of the cDNA or gDNA that made up the material.

The CDR3 consists of 15 residues. J was trimmed by 6 bases and V by 7 bases; bases with no gene match: 10. The germline V gene encodes CDR1 LGHNT and CDR2 FRNRAP. Authors' methods: Nucleated cell number was recorded as an estimate derived from reference gene primer amplification. Produced via immunoSEQ multiplex PCR; TCRdb's table is partial and in-frame only. V and J calls and clone size follow that table, whereas D and trimming were derived from the DNA. The data contain 200,000 to 250,000 clones, roughly 80% of them singletons. This chain connects TRBV12-5 to TRBJ2-3; TRBD2 aligns across 10 bases. The receptor was derived from a man aged 80 or over with acute or convalescent COVID-19. The specimen sequenced was peripheral blood. CDR3 sequence (DNA): TGTGCTAGTGCCGTTAGCGGGGGGCCAGGTGATACGCAGTATTTT. Translation gives CASAVSGGPGDTQYF. The complete variable domain, with remaining parts taken from reference TRBV12-5 and TRBJ2-3, reads DARVTQTPRHKVTEMGQEVTMRCQPILGHNTVFWYRQTMMQGLELLAYFRNRAPLDDSGMPKDRFSAEMPDATLATLKIQPSEPRDSAVYFCASAVSGGPGDTQYFGPGTRLTVL.